The 5 T cell receptor beta chains below were found in one sample sequenced in a study of CD8 T cells in ankylosing spondylitis. TCRdb analysed the 5' RACE reads with MiXCR anew, one entry per CDR3 protein. The sample yields about 360,000 distinct CDR3 sequences, roughly 14% seen once. Source material: blood, either unsorted or a sorted T cell fraction (not recorded which). These receptors came from a male donor with ankylosing spondylitis or in good health (not recorded which).

This clonotype has only a few counts. The genes are TRBV20-1 and TRBJ1-1; D gene uncertain. The germline V gene has CDR1 DFQATT and CDR2 SNEGSKA (reference sequence). The CDR3 covers 12 residues. V dropped 7 bases and J dropped 1 base, with 10 bases sitting between them. The CDR3 reads CSGVSGNTEAFF. CDR3 in DNA: TGCAGTGGGGTTTCAGGGAACACTGAAGCTTTCTTT.

This clonotype has more than one count but fewer than ten. The J gene is TRBJ2-6, the V gene TRBV6-5, with TRBD2 as a possible D gene (6 bases). The CDR3 is made up of 16 amino acids. Germline CDR1 MNHEY, CDR2 SVGAGI. Trimming took 2 bases from V and 2 from J, leaving 10 bases between them. CDR3 loop: CASSYEWGAGANVLTF. For the CDR3, the DNA is TGTGCCAGCAGTTACGAATGGGGGGCTGGGGCCAACGTCCTGACTTTC.

The gene calls are TRBV6-1 and TRBJ2-3; TRBD2 matches 8 bases. From germline, CDR1 is MNHNS and CDR2 SASEGT. CDR3 length equals 15 residues. Trimming removed 6 bases from V and 0 bases from J; junction bases left unmatched: 5. The CDR3 coding sequence is TGTGCCAGCAGGACGGGGGGGCGCAGCACAGATACGCAGTATTTT. Translating gives CASRTGGRSTDTQYF.

This clonotype has more than one count but fewer than ten. The rearrangement links TRBV7-9 to TRBJ2-7, with D unresolved. This CDR3 has 15 residues. Trimming removed 6 bases from V and 4 bases from J, with 19 bases in between. Germline V gives CDR1 SEHNR, CDR2 FQNEAQ (reference sequence). The CDR3 reads CASSLDPWLSYEQYF. The CDR3 DNA follows: TGTGCCAGCAGTCTAGACCCCTGGTTATCTTACGAGCAGTACTTC.

In DNA, the CDR3 is TGTGCCAGTAGTCCCGGAGGACGGGTTCCCTACAATGAGCAGTTCTTC. This codes for CASSPGGRVPYNEQFF. This chain uses TRBV19 with TRBJ2-1; D possibly corresponds to TRBD2 (5 bases). The CDR3 has 16 residues. V was cut by 5 bases and J by 2 bases, with 16 bases left in between. From germline, CDR1 is LNHDA and CDR2 SQIVND (reference sequence).